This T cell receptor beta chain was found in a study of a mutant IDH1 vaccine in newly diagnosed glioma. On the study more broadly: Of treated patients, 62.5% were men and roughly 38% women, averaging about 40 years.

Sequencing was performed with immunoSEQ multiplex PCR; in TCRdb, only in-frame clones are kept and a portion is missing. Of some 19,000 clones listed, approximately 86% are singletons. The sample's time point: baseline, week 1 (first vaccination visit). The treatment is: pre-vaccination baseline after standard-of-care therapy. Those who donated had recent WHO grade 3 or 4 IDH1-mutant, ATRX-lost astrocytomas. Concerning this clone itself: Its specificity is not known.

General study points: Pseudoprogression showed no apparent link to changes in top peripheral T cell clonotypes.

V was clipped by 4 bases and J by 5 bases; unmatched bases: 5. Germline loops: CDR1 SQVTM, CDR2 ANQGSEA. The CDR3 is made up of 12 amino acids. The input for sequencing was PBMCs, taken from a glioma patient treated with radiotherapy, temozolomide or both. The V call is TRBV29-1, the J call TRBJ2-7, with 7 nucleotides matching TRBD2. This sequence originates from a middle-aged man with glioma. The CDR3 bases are TGCAGCGTTGCAGGACTAGGTAACGAGCAGTACTTC. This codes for CSVAGLGNEQYF.